The 6 T cell receptor beta chains below all came from one sample that was sequenced in a study of blood T cells in healthy people across ages. Then a second PCR, running roughly 6 to 11 cycles, was carried out with a sample-barcoded 5' primer and a J-beta primer mix. MiXCR, run by TCRdb on the 5' RACE reads, gives a single entry per CDR3 protein. Among fewer than 2,000,000 distinct CDR3 sequences listed, roughly a third were seen once. Input material: blood. The receptor source for this set is a woman under 40 in good health.

This clonotype was counted only a few times. CDR3 in amino acids: CASSEGDVPKYEQYF. DNA of the CDR3: TGTGCCAGCAGTGAGGGGGACGTGCCTAAGTACGAGCAGTACTTC. This chain connects TRBV2 to TRBJ2-7; D may correspond to TRBD1 or TRBD2 (5 bases each). The CDR3 runs to 15 residues. The V end lost 3 bases, the J end lost 4 bases, and 16 bases lay between the germline ends. Per germline, CDR1 SNHLY and CDR2 FYNNEI.

The chain couples TRBV29-1 to TRBJ2-7, with D maybe TRBD1 (6 bases). The CDR3 has 12 amino acids. The ends were cut back, 6 bases at V and 6 bases at J, with 15 bases in the middle. The germline V gene encodes CDR1 SQVTM and CDR2 ANQGSEA. This CDR3 reads CSVVVGAGEQYF. CDR3 nucleotide sequence: TGCAGCGTAGTTGTGGGGGCGGGCGAGCAGTACTTC.

The chain couples TRBV30 to TRBJ2-1; 8 nucleotides align to TRBD2. Trimming removed 0 bases from V and 8 bases from J; junction bases left unmatched: 12. This CDR3 has 16 residues. CDR1 is GTSNPN, CDR2 SVGIG, per germline (reference sequence). The CDR3 bases are TGTGCCTGGAGTGTAACGCCAGCGGGAGTTTTCGATGAGCAGTTCTTC. Translation gives CAWSVTPAGVFDEQFF.

This sequence joins TRBV10-3 and TRBJ2-1, with TRBD2 identical over 7 bases. The CDR3 is made up of 11 amino acids. Germline V gene sequence: CDR1 ENHRY, CDR2 SYGVKD. J gave up 7 bases and V 10 bases, and 4 bases lay outside the gene matches. The CDR3 DNA follows: TGTGCCACCCTGCGGGGGAATGAGCAGTTCTTC. Protein sequence: CATLRGNEQFF.

The chain joins TRBV6-2 or TRBV6-3 to TRBJ1-2, with a weak D call TRBD1 (5 bases). This CDR3 is 13 amino acids long. Trimming cost V 6 bases and J 6 bases, with 14 bases left between them. From germline, CDR1 is MNHEY and CDR2 SVGEGT. DNA of the CDR3: TGTGCCAGCAGCTCTCGCAGGGCCCATGGCTACACCTTC. Encoded protein: CASSSRRAHGYTF.

This rearrangement joins TRBV12-3 or TRBV12-4 to TRBJ2-1; TRBD2 might be the D (6 bases). CDR3 size: 14 residues. V lost 7 bases, J lost 6 bases, and 16 bases lay in between. In DNA form, the CDR3 reads TGTGCCAGCACCCCAACGCGGGGCCTCAATGAGCAGTTCTTC. Its protein is CASTPTRGLNEQFF.